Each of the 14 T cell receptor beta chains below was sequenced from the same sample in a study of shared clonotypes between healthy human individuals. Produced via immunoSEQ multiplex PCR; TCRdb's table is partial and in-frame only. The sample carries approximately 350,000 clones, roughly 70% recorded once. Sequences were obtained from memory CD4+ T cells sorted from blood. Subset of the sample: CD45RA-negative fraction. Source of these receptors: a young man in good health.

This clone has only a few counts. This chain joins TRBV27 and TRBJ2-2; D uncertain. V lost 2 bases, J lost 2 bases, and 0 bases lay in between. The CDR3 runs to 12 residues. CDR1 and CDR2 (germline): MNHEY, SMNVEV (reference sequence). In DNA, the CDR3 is TGTGCCAGCAGTTTAAACACCGGGGAGCTGTTTTTT. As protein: CASSLNTGELFF.

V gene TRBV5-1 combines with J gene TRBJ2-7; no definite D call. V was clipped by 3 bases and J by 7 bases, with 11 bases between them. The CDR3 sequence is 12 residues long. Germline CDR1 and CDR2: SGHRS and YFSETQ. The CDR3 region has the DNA TGCGCCAGCAGCTCGACGCCCTTTGAGCAGTACTTC. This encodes CASSSTPFEQYF. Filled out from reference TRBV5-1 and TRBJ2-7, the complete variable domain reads KAGVTQTPRYLIKTRGQQVTLSCSPISGHRSVSWYQQTPGQGLQFLFEYFSETQRNKGNFPGRFSGRQFSNSRSEMNVSTLELGDSALYLCASSSTPFEQYFGPGTRLTVT.

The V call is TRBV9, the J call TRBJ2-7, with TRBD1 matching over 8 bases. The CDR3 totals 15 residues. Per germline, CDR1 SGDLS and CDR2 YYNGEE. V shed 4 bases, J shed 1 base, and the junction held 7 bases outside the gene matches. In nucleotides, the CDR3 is TGTGCCAGCAGCCCCGGACAGGGAAAGTCCTACGAGCAGTACTTC. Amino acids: CASSPGQGKSYEQYF.

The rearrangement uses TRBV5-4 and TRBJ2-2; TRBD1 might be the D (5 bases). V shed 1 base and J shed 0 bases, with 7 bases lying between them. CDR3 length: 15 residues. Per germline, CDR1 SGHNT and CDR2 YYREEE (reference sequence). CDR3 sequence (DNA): TGTGCCAGCAGCTTGCAGGGAACGAACACCGGGGAGCTGTTTTTT. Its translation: CASSLQGTNTGELFF.

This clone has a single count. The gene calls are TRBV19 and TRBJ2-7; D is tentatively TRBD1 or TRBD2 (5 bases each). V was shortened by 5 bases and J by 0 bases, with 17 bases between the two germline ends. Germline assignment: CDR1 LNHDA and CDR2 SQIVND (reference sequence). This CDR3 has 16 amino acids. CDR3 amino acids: CASSGPGAGSSYEQYF. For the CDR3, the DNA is TGTGCCAGTAGTGGGCCCGGGGCAGGGAGCTCCTACGAGCAGTACTTC.

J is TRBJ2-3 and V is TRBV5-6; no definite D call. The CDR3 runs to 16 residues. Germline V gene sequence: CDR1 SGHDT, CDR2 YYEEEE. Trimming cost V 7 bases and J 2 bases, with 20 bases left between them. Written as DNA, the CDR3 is TGTGCCAGCTTCTTTTGGGGAAAAATTATCACAGATACGCAGTATTTT. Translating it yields CASFFWGKIITDTQYF.

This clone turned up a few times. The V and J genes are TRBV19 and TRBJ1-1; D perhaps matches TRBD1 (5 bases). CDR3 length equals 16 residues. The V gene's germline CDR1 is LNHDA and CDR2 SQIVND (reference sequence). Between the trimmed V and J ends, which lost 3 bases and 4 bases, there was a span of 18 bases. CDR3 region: CASSIRDVGGGTEAFF. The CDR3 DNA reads TGTGCCAGTAGTATTCGTGACGTCGGGGGAGGCACTGAAGCTTTCTTT. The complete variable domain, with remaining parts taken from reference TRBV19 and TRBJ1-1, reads DGGITQSPKYLFRKEGQNVTLSCEQNLNHDAMYWYRQDPGQGLRLIYYSQIVNDFQKGDIAEGYSVSREKKESFPLTVTSAQKNPTAFYLCASSIRDVGGGTEAFFGQGTRLTVV.

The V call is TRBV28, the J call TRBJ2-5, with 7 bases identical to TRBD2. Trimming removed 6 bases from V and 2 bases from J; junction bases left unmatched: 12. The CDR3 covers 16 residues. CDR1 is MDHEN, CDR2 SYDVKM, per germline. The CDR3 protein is CASSLQGGAGQETQYF. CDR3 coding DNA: TGTGCCAGCAGCCTTCAGGGAGGAGCGGGACAAGAGACCCAGTACTTC.

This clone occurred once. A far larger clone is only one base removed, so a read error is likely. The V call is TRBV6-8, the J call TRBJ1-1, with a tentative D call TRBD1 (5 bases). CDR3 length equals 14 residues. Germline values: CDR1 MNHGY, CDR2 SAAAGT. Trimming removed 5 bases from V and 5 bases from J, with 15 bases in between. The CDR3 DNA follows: TGTGCCAGCAGTGAAGTGGGGGGGGGTACTGAAGCTTTCTTT. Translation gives CASSEVGGGTEAFF.

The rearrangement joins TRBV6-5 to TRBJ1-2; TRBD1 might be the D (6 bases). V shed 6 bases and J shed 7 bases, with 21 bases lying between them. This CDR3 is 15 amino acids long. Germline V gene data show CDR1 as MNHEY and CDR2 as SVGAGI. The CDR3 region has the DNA TGTGCCAGCAGACCTCGGGGGGCCGTTGGAAGTGGCTACACCTTC. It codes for CASRPRGAVGSGYTF.

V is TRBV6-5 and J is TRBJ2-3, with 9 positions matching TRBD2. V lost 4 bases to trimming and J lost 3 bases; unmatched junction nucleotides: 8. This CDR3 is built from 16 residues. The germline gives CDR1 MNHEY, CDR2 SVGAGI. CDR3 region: CASSFPVAGVTDTQYF. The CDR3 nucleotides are TGTGCCAGCAGTTTTCCAGTAGCGGGAGTGACAGATACGCAGTATTTT.

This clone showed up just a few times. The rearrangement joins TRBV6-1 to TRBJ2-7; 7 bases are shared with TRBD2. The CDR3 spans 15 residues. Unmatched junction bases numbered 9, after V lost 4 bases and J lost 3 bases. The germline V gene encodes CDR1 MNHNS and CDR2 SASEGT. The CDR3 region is CASSALTSAYYEQYF. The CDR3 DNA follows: TGTGCCAGCAGTGCCCTAACTAGCGCCTACTACGAGCAGTACTTC.

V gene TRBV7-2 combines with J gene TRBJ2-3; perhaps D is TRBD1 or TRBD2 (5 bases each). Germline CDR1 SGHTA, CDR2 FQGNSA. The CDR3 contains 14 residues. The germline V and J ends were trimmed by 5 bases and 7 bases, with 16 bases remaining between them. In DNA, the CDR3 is TGTGCCAGCAGCACAAACAGGCCCGGGAATACGCAGTATTTT. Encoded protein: CASSTNRPGNTQYF.

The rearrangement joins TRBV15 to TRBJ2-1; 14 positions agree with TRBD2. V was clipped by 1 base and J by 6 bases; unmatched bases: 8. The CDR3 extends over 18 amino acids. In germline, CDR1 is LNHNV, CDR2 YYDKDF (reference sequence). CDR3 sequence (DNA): TGTGCCACCAGCAGAGGGACTAGCGGGAGGAGGGTTGGCAATGAGCAGTTCTTC. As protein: CATSRGTSGRRVGNEQFF.